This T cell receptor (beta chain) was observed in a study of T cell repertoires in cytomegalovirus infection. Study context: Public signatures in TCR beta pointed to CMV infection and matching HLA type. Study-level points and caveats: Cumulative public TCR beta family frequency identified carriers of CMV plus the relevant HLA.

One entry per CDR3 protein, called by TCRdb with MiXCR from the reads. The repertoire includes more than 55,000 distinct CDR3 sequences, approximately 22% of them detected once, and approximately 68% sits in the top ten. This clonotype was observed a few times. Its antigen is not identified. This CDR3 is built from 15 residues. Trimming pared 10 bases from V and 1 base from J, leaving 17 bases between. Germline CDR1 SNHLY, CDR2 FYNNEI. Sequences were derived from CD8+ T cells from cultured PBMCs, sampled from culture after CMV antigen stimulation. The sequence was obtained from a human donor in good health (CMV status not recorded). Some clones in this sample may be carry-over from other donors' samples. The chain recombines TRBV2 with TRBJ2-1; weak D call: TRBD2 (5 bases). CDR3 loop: CATLDREVSYNEQFF. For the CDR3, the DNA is TGTGCCACCTTAGACCGGGAAGTATCCTACAATGAGCAGTTCTTC.